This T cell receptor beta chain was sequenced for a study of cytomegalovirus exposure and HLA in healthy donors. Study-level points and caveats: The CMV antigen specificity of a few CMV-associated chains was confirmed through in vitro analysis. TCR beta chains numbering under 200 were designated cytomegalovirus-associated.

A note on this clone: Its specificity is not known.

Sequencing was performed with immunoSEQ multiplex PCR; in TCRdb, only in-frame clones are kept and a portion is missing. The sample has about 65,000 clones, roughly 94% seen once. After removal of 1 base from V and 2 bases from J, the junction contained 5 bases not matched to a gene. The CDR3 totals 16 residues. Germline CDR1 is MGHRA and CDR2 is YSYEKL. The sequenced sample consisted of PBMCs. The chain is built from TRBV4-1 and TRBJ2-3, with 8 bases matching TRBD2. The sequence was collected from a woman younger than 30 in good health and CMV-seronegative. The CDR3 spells CASSQAQRGTTDTQYF. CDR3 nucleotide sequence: TGCGCCAGCAGCCAAGCCCAGCGGGGGACCACAGATACGCAGTATTTT.